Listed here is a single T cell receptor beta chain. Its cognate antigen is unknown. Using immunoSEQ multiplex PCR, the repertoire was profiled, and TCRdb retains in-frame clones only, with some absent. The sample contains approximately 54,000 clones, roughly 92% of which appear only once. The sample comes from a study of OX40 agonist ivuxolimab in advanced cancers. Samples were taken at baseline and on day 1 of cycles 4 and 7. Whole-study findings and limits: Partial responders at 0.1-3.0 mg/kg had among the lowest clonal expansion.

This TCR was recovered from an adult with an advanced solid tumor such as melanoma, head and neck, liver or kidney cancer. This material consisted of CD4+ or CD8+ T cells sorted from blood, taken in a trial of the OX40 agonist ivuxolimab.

CDR3 protein: CASSRDRDTGELFF. CDR3 coding DNA: TGTGCCAGCTCCCGGGACAGGGACACCGGGGAGCTGTTTTTT. V gene TRBV27 combines with J gene TRBJ2-2, with 9 bases lining up with TRBD1. From germline, CDR1 is MNHEY and CDR2 SMNVEV (reference sequence). V lost 8 bases to trimming and J lost 3 bases; unmatched junction nucleotides: 4. This CDR3 spans 14 amino acids.